The 18 T cell receptor beta chains listed next were all sequenced from one sample in a study of shared clonotypes between healthy human individuals. Repertoires were generated with immunoSEQ multiplex PCR, while TCRdb's copy carries only in-frame clones and drops some. The sample contains approximately 2,200,000 clones, just over 90% of which appear only once. CD45RO negativity and positive selection for CCR7 defined naive CD8 cells, a population that excluded terminally differentiated effector memory CD45RA+ cells. The sequenced sample consisted of naive CD8+ T cells from PBMCs. The receptors derive from a man aged 18 to 29 in good health. Some clones in this sample may be carry-over from other donors' samples.

The chain has TRBV6-5 and TRBJ1-3; D is uncertain. This CDR3 is built from 15 residues. Deletions cut 5 bases from V and 0 bases from J, with 11 bases between. In germline, CDR1 is MNHEY, CDR2 SVGAGI. The CDR3: CASSPTFSSGNTIYF. The CDR3 DNA sequence: TGTGCCAGCAGTCCGACCTTTAGCTCTGGAAACACCATATATTTT.

The V call is TRBV5-1, the J call TRBJ2-2, with D perhaps being TRBD1 or TRBD2 (6 bases each). The CDR3 consists of 16 residues. Germline V gene data show CDR1 as SGHRS and CDR2 as YFSETQ. Trimming shortened V by 6 bases and J by 4 bases, and 19 bases separated the two germline ends. The CDR3 sequence: CASILGGAIGTGELFF. CDR3 DNA sequence: TGCGCCAGCATATTGGGGGGCGCGATCGGCACCGGGGAGCTGTTTTTT. The full variable domain, with the rest looked up from reference TRBV5-1 and TRBJ2-2, is KAGVTQTPRYLIKTRGQQVTLSCSPISGHRSVSWYQQTPGQGLQFLFEYFSETQRNKGNFPGRFSGRQFSNSRSEMNVSTLELGDSALYLCASILGGAIGTGELFFGEGSRLTVL.

The CDR3 coding sequence is TGTGCCAGCAGTTTTTTGGGGACCGGCACCGGGGAGCTGTTTTTT. Translating gives CASSFLGTGTGELFF. The gene calls are TRBV27 and TRBJ2-2, with D perhaps TRBD1 or TRBD2 (5 bases each). Germline values: CDR1 MNHEY, CDR2 SMNVEV (reference sequence). Trimming left V 3 bases short and J 4 bases short, with 12 bases between. The CDR3 runs 15 residues.

The chain employs TRBV28 and TRBJ2-7; 8 nucleotides agree with TRBD2. V was pared by 6 bases and J by 0 bases, with 13 bases of the junction left unmatched. Germline CDR1 reads MDHEN; CDR2 reads SYDVKM. The length of the CDR3 is 17 residues. The CDR3 DNA follows: TGTGCCAGCAGCCCATCGGATCTAGCGGGCCTCTCCTACGAGCAGTACTTC. It translates to CASSPSDLAGLSYEQYF.

Worth noting for this clone: Other nucleotide sequences from this sample produce the same CDR3. The V call is TRBV7-9, the J call TRBJ2-3, with a tentative D call TRBD1 (6 bases). V dropped 5 bases and J dropped 6 bases, with 9 bases sitting between them. The CDR3 loop spans 12 amino acids. CDR1 is SEHNR and CDR2 is FQNEAQ in the germline V gene (reference sequence). CDR3: CASSTGRDTQYF. The CDR3 DNA reads TGTGCCAGCAGCACAGGGCGGGATACGCAGTATTTT.

The chain has TRBV27 and TRBJ2-4; perhaps TRBD2 as D (7 bases). From germline, CDR1 is MNHEY and CDR2 SMNVEV (reference sequence). Trimming took 3 bases from V and 1 from J, leaving 10 bases between them. The CDR3 is made up of 15 amino acids. The CDR3 DNA sequence: TGTGCCAGCAGTTTGGGGGGGGCGGCCAAAAACATTCAGTACTTC. Translating it yields CASSLGGAAKNIQYF.

The chain couples TRBV11-2 to TRBJ1-2; D is unclear. V lost 2 bases to trimming and J lost 0 bases, with 7 bases between them. Germline V CDR1 and CDR2: SGHAT, FQNNGV. The CDR3 has 14 residues. This chain's CDR3 is CASSLTPTNYGYTF. DNA for the CDR3: TGTGCCAGCAGCTTAACCCCGACTAACTATGGCTACACCTTC.

The rearrangement uses TRBV19 and TRBJ1-5; tentatively, D is TRBD1 (5 bases). Per the germline V gene, CDR1 is LNHDA and CDR2 is SQIVND (reference sequence). The CDR3 is 16 residues long. Trimming removed 4 bases from V and 3 bases from J, with 16 bases in between. The CDR3 DNA reads TGTGCCAGTAGTACTCCCAATAACAGGTACAATCAGCCCCAGCATTTT. This translates into CASSTPNNRYNQPQHF.

J is TRBJ2-7 and V is TRBV29-1; maybe TRBD2 (5 bases). In germline, CDR1 is SQVTM, CDR2 ANQGSEA. The CDR3 has 15 amino acids. Trimming cost V 0 bases and J 4 bases, with 16 bases left between them. The CDR3 protein is CSVEDPRPTKYEQYF. The CDR3 DNA follows: TGCAGCGTTGAAGATCCCCGGCCGACTAAATACGAGCAGTACTTC.

The rearrangement links TRBV11-2 to TRBJ2-5; 12 bases agree with TRBD1. Trimming removed 6 bases from V and 5 bases from J; junction bases left unmatched: 7. The V gene's germline CDR1 is SGHAT and CDR2 FQNNGV. The CDR3 length is 15 residues. DNA for the CDR3: TGTGCCAGCAGGGACGGGACAGGGGGCGCGGAGACCCAGTACTTC. This translates into CASRDGTGGAETQYF.

The gene calls are TRBV28 and TRBJ1-1; the match to TRBD1 covers 10 bases. The V and J ends lost 5 bases and 0 bases, in that order; junction bases with no gene match: 9. This CDR3 comprises 17 residues. Germline CDR1 and CDR2: MDHEN and SYDVKM. The CDR3 spells CASSQSPGQGLNTEAFF. The DNA of the CDR3 is TGTGCCAGCAGTCAATCCCCGGGACAGGGGCTGAACACTGAAGCTTTCTTT.

The rearrangement joins TRBV15 to TRBJ2-7; D gene ambiguous. CDR1 and CDR2 from the germline V gene are LNHNV and YYDKDF (reference sequence). Trimming removed 4 bases from V and 2 bases from J, with 9 bases in between. The CDR3 sequence is 13 residues long. CDR3 residues: CATSIASTYEQYF. The CDR3 DNA reads as TGTGCCACCAGCATCGCCAGCACCTACGAGCAGTACTTC. The complete variable domain, with remaining parts taken from reference TRBV15 and TRBJ2-7, reads DAMVIQNPRYQVTQFGKPVTLSCSQTLNHNVMYWYQQKSSQAPKLLFHYYDKDFNNEADTPDNFQSRRPNTSFCFLDIRSPGLGDTAMYLCATSIASTYEQYFGPGTRLTVT.

The chain uses TRBV7-6 and TRBJ1-2; 7 nucleotides match TRBD1. The CDR3 has 16 amino acids. Germline V gives CDR1 SGHVS, CDR2 FNYEAQ. The junction had 9 bases not matched to a gene; V was cut back by 1 base and J by 4 bases. The CDR3 coding sequence is TGTGCCAGCAGCTTAGTACCGGGACAGAGTTTCTATGGCTACACCTTC. As protein: CASSLVPGQSFYGYTF.

Only one count was recorded for this clone. The V gene is TRBV5-5, the J gene TRBJ2-1, with 7 bases matching TRBD2. Germline CDR1 and CDR2: SGHKS and YYEKEE (reference sequence). This CDR3 spans 18 amino acids. The junction had 13 bases not matched to a gene; V was cut back by 0 bases and J by 4 bases. The CDR3 nucleotides are TGTGCCAGCAGCTTGGCCCCTAGCGGAGGAGTCTCGTACAATGAGCAGTTCTTC. It specifies CASSLAPSGGVSYNEQFF.

V is TRBV2 and J is TRBJ2-7; D might be TRBD2 (6 bases). The germline V gene has CDR1 SNHLY and CDR2 FYNNEI. This CDR3 has 15 residues. Trimming shortened V by 4 bases and J by 2 bases, and 15 bases separated the two germline ends. The CDR3 nucleotides read TGTGCCAGCAGTGGAGCTAGCGAACTAACCTACGAGCAGTACTTC. It specifies CASSGASELTYEQYF. Variable domain in full (rest from reference TRBV2 and TRBJ2-7): EPEVTQTPSHQVTQMGQEVILRCVPISNHLYFYWYRQILGQKVEFLVSFYNNEISEKSEIFDDQFSVERPDGSNFTLKIRSTKLEDSAMYFCASSGASELTYEQYFGPGTRLTVT.

The chain is built from TRBV15 and TRBJ2-5, with D possibly being TRBD2 (6 bases). The CDR3 length is 15 residues. Germline CDR1 is LNHNV and CDR2 is YYDKDF (reference sequence). V shed 0 bases and J shed 5 bases, with 13 bases lying between them. The CDR3 protein is CATSREYGSLETQYF. The CDR3 nucleotides are TGTGCCACCAGCAGAGAATACGGGAGTCTTGAGACCCAGTACTTC. The entire variable domain, with the rest obtained from reference TRBV15 and TRBJ2-5, is as follows: DAMVIQNPRYQVTQFGKPVTLSCSQTLNHNVMYWYQQKSSQAPKLLFHYYDKDFNNEADTPDNFQSRRPNTSFCFLDIRSPGLGDTAMYLCATSREYGSLETQYFGPGTRLLVL.

This clone was recorded once. Other DNA sequences from this sample encode an identical CDR3 as well. V and J are TRBV7-9 and TRBJ2-7; 11 bases fit TRBD1. J lost 3 bases, V lost 1 base, and 2 bases had no gene match. CDR1 and CDR2 (germline): SEHNR, FQNEAQ (reference sequence). The CDR3 is 15 residues long. The CDR3 nucleotides read TGTGCCAGCAGCTTAGGGACAGGGGGCATCTACGAGCAGTACTTC. Translation gives CASSLGTGGIYEQYF.

In the case of this clone: The sample carries other DNA sequences with the same CDR3. This rearrangement joins TRBV6-1 to TRBJ2-7, with TRBD1 matching over 8 bases. CDR1 and CDR2 (germline): MNHNS, SASEGT. Losses at the gene ends were 3 bases for V and 3 bases for J; bases not matched to a gene: 4. The CDR3 is 14 amino acids. CDR3 DNA sequence: TGTGCCAGCAGTGACAGGGGGCTTAACTACGAGCAGTACTTC. Its translation is CASSDRGLNYEQYF.